Each of the 10 T cell receptor beta chains below was sequenced from the same sample in a study of T cell responses to AZD1222 COVID-19 vaccine (TCRdb year 2021). According to the study, the label for this sample's time point signals: baseline before first vaccination. The library relied on the immunoSEQ multiplex PCR assay. This is the immuneACCESS table as TCRdb keeps it, with only in-frame sequences that have V and J called. A part of the clones is gone; compared with another copy, unresolved V genes explain less than half, and the rest is unexplained. In all, the sample holds approximately 120,000 clones, and about 88% of those were seen once. The biggest ten clones account for under 20% of the sample. Sequences were derived from peripheral blood, sampled on day 0 of AZD1222 vaccination. These receptors originate from an adult in good health.

The chain links TRBV7-9 to TRBJ1-5; 9 nucleotides align to TRBD1. Germline values: CDR1 SEHNR, CDR2 FQNEAQ (reference sequence). The CDR3 is 16 residues long. The junction had 8 bases not matched to a gene; V was cut back by 2 bases and J by 6 bases. In DNA, the CDR3 is TGTGCCAGCAGCTTATCCGGGACAGGGAACCTTCAGCCCCAGCATTTT. Protein: CASSLSGTGNLQPQHF.

The rearrangement links TRBV7-8 to TRBJ2-2; 7 bases map to TRBD2. V dropped 4 bases and J dropped 4; count of bases not matched to a gene: 12. The germline gives CDR1 SGHVS, CDR2 FQNEAQ. There are 17 residues in the CDR3. This CDR3 reads CASSSTGLTVRTGELFF. The CDR3 nucleotides read TGTGCCAGCAGCTCTACGGGACTAACGGTCCGCACCGGGGAGCTGTTTTTT.

This clone is a singleton in its sample. V gene TRBV14 combines with J gene TRBJ2-2; D gene unclear. The germline V gene has CDR1 SGHDN and CDR2 FVKESK. V gave up 6 bases and J gave up 4 bases, with 9 bases separating them. The CDR3 runs 13 residues. CDR3 in amino acids: CASRPDGTGELFF. In DNA, the CDR3 is TGTGCCAGCAGACCGGACGGCACCGGGGAGCTGTTTTTT.

The rearrangement uses TRBV4-3 and TRBJ1-1, with no clear D. This CDR3 spans 15 amino acids. The germline gives CDR1 LGHNA, CDR2 YSLEER. V was shortened by 0 bases and J by 0 bases, with 8 bases between the two germline ends. CDR3 protein: CASSQDAGMNTEAFF. In DNA form, the CDR3 reads TGCGCCAGCAGCCAAGACGCGGGAATGAACACTGAAGCTTTCTTT.

V and J are TRBV5-1 and TRBJ1-1; 7 bases map to TRBD1. Germline loops: CDR1 SGHRS, CDR2 YFSETQ. This CDR3 comprises 14 residues. Trimming cost V 3 bases and J 4 bases; bases outside gene matches: 6. CDR3 sequence: CASSSGQVGTEAFF. Here the CDR3 DNA reads TGCGCCAGCAGCTCCGGACAGGTCGGCACTGAAGCTTTCTTT.

The CDR3 coding sequence is TGTGCCAGCAGGGTGGGAGCGGTAAATGGGGCCCAGTACTTC. Translated: CASRVGAVNGAQYF. This sequence joins TRBV7-8 and TRBJ2-5; maybe TRBD2 (5 bases). CDR1 and CDR2 (germline): SGHVS, FQNEAQ. The CDR3 covers 14 residues. Trimming took off 6 bases at V and 9 bases at J, with 20 bases between the two ends.

The V gene is TRBV5-4, the J gene TRBJ2-1; the D is unclear. Germline CDR1 SGHNT, CDR2 YYREEE (reference sequence). This CDR3 has 13 amino acids. Deletions cut 0 bases from V and 10 bases from J, with 11 bases between. The DNA of the CDR3 is TGTGCCAGCAGCTTGGAACCTCTGAGGGAGCAGTTCTTC. Its translation: CASSLEPLREQFF.

The chain couples TRBV7-3 to TRBJ2-2; D is unclear. With 0 bases removed from V and 4 bases from J, the gap between germline ends came to 9 bases. This CDR3 contains 15 residues. CDR1 and CDR2 from the germline V gene are SGHTA and FQGTGA. CDR3: CASSLTIQPTGELFF. The CDR3 coding sequence is TGTGCCAGCAGCTTAACGATTCAGCCCACCGGGGAGCTGTTTTTT.

J is TRBJ2-2 and V is TRBV30; D possibly corresponds to TRBD2 (6 bases). The CDR3 loop spans 16 amino acids. From germline, CDR1 is GTSNPN and CDR2 SVGIG (reference sequence). Trimming shortened V by 2 bases and J by 6 bases, and 19 bases separated the two germline ends. CDR3 in amino acids: CAWSTLAPMGPGELFF. The CDR3 DNA is TGTGCCTGGAGTACCCTAGCGCCCATGGGGCCCGGGGAGCTGTTTTTT.

V usage is TRBV27 and J usage is TRBJ2-1, with D perhaps matching TRBD2 (6 bases). The germline V gene has CDR1 MNHEY and CDR2 SMNVEV (reference sequence). V was cut by 10 bases and J by 6 bases, with 16 bases left in between. This CDR3 contains 13 residues. The CDR3 is CATKLGTFNEQFF. In DNA form, the CDR3 reads TGTGCCACTAAGCTCGGGACTTTCAATGAGCAGTTCTTC.